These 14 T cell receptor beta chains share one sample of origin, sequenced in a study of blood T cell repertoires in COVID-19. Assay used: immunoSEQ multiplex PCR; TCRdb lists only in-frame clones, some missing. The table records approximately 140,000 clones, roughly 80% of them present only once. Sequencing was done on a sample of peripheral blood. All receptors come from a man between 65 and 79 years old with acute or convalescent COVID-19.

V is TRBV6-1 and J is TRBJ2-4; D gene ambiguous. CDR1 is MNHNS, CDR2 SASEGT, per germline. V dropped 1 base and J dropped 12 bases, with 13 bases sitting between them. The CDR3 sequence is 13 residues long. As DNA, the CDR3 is TGTGCCAGCAGTGAAGGGCAGGCCTTACGTCAGTACTTC. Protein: CASSEGQALRQYF.

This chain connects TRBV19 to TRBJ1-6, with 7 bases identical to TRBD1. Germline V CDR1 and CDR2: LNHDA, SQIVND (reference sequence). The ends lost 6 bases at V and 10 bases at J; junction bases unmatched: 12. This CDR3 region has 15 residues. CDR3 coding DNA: TGTGCCAGTAGAATCGACAGGGATCGGGTATCACCCCTCCACTTT. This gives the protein CASRIDRDRVSPLHF.

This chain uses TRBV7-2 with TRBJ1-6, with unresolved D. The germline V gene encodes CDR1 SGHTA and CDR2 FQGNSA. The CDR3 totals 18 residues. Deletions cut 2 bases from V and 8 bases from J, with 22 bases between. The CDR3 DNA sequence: TGTGCCAGCAGCTTATCACCCCCGACCACGGGTTGGGATTCACCCCTCCACTTT. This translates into CASSLSPPTTGWDSPLHF.

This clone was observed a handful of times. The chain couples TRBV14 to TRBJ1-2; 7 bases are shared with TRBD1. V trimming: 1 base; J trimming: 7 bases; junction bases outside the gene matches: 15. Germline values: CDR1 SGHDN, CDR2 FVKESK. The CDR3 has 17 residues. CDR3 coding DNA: TGTGCCAGCAGCCAAGGAGAACCGGGACAGTCTCGATCTGGCTACACCTTC. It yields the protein CASSQGEPGQSRSGYTF.

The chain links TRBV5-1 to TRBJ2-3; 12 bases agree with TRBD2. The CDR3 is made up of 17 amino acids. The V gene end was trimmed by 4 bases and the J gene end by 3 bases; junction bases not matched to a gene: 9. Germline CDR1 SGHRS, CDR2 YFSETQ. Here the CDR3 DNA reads TGCGCCAGCAGCATCGGGACTAGCGGGTCTAGAACAGATACGCAGTATTTT. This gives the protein CASSIGTSGSRTDTQYF.

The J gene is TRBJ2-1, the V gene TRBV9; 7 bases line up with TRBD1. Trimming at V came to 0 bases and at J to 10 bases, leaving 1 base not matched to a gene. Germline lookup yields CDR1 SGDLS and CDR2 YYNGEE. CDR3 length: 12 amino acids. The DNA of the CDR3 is TGTGCCAGCAGCGTAGACAGGGGAGAGCAGTTCTTC. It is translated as CASSVDRGEQFF. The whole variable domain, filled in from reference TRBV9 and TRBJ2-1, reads DSGVTQTPKHLITATGQRVTLRCSPRSGDLSVYWYQQSLDQGLQFLIQYYNGEERAKGNILERFSAQQFPDLHSELNLSSLELGDSALYFCASSVDRGEQFFGPGTRLTVL.

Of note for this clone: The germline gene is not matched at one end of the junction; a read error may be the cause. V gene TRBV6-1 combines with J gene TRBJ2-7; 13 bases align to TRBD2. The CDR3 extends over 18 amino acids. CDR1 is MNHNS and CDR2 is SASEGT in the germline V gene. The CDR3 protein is CASSEARLAGGTSYMQNF. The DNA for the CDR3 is TGTGCCAGCAGTGAAGCGCGACTAGCGGGAGGAACCTCCTATATGCAGAACTTC.

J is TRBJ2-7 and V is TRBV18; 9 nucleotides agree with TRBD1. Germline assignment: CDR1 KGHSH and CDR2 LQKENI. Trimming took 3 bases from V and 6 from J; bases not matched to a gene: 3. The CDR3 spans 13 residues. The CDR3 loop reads CASSPTGGSEQYF. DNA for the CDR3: TGTGCCAGCTCACCGACAGGGGGGAGCGAGCAGTACTTC.

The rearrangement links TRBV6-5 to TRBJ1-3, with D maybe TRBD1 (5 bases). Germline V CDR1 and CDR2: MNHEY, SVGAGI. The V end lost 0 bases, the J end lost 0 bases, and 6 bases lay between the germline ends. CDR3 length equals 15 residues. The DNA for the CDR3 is TGTGCCAGCAGTTACTCCGGGGGCTCTGGAAACACCATATATTTT. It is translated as CASSYSGGSGNTIYF.

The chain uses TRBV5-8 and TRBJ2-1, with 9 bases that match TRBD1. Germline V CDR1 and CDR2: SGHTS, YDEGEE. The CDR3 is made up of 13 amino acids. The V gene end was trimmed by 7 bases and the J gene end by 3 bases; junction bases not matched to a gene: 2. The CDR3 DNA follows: TGTGCCAGCTACAGGGGGCTCTACAATGAGCAGTTCTTC. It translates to CASYRGLYNEQFF.

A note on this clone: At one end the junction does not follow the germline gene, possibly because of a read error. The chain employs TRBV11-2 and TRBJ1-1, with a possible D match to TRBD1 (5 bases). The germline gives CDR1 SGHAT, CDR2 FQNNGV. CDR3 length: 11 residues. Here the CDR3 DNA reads TGTGCCAGCGGCTTGGGGCACCAGGCTTTCTTT. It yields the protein CASGLGHQAFF.

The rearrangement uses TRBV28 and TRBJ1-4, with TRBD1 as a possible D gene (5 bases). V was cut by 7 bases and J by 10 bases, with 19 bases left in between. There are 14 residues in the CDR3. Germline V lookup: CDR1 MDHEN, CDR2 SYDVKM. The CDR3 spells CASIPGGASGKLFF. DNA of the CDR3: TGTGCCAGCATCCCCGGCGGGGCGAGTGGAAAACTGTTTTTT.

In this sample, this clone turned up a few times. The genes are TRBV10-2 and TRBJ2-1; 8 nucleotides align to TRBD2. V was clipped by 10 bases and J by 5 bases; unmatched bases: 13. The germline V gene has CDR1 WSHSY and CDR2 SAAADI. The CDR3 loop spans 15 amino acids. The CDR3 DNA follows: TGCGCCACCCCAGTCCGGGAGGGATGGCACAATGAGCAGTTCTTC. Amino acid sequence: CATPVREGWHNEQFF.

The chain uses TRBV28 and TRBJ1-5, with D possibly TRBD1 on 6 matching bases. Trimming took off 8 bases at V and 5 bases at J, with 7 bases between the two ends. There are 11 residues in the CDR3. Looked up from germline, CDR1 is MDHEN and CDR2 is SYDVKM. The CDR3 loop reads CASQGYQPQHF. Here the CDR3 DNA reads TGTGCCAGCCAGGGGTATCAGCCCCAGCATTTT.